This T cell receptor beta chain came from a study of cytomegalovirus exposure and HLA in healthy donors. Both 60 Vbeta primers and 13 Jbeta primers went into the PCR. This table comes from immunoSEQ multiplex PCR, and its TCRdb copy is limited to in-frame clones, with some not included. This sample has some 140,000 clones, with more than 75% found just once. V lost 2 bases, J lost 4 bases, and 11 bases stayed unmatched. Germline loops: CDR1 SEHNR, CDR2 FQNEAQ (reference sequence). The CDR3 has 18 amino acids. The gene calls are TRBV7-9 and TRBJ2-1, with 10 bases aligning to TRBD2. Sequenced: PBMCs. This sequence originates from a man in his thirties or forties in good health and CMV-seropositive. The CDR3 bases are TGTGCCAGCAGCTTACGAGCGGGGGGGCATAATGGGTACAATGAGCAGTTCTTC. Protein product: CASSLRAGGHNGYNEQFF.